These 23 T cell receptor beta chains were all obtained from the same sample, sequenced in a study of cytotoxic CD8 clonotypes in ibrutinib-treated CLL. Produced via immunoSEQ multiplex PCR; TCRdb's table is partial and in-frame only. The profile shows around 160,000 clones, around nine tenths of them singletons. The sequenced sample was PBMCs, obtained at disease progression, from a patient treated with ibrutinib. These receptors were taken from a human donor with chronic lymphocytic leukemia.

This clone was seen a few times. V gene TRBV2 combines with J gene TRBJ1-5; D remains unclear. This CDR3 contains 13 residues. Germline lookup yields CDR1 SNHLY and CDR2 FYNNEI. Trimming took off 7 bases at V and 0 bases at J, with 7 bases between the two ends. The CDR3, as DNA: TGTGCCAGCAAGAGTGCTAGCAATCAGCCCCAGCATTTT. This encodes CASKSASNQPQHF.

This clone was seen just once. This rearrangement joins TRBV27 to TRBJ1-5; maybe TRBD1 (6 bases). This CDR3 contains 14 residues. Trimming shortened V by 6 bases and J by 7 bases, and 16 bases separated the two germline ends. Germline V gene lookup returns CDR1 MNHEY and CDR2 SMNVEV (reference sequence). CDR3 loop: CASSYAGGGQPQHF. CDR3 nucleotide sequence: TGTGCCAGCAGCTATGCGGGGGGCGGACAGCCCCAGCATTTT.

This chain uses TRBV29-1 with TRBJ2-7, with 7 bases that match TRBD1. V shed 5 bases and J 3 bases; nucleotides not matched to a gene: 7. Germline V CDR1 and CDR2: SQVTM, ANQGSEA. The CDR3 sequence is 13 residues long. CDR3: CSVRDSRYYEQYF. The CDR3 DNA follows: TGCAGCGTTAGGGACAGTAGATACTACGAGCAGTACTTC.

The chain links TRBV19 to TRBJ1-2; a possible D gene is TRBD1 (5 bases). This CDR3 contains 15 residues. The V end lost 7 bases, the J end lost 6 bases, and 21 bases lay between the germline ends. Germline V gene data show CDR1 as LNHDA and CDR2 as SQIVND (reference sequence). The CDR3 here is CASMRWGDSPDGYTF. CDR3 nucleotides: TGTGCCAGTATGAGGTGGGGGGACTCCCCGGATGGCTACACCTTC. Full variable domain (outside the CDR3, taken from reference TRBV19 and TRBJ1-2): DGGITQSPKYLFRKEGQNVTLSCEQNLNHDAMYWYRQDPGQGLRLIYYSQIVNDFQKGDIAEGYSVSREKKESFPLTVTSAQKNPTAFYLCASMRWGDSPDGYTFGSGTRLTVV.

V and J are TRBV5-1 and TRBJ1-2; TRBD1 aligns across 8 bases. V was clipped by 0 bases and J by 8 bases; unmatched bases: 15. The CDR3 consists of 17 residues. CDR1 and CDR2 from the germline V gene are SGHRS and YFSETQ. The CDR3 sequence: CASSLGGTGPMSGGYTF. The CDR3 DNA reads TGCGCCAGCAGCTTGGGGGGGACAGGACCTATGTCGGGAGGCTACACCTTC.

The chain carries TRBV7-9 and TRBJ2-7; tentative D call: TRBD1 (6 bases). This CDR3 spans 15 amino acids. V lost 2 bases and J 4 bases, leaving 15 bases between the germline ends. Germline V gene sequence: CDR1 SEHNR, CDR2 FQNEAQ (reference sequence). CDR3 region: CASSLIPSGVYEQYF. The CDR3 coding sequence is TGTGCCAGCAGCTTAATTCCTTCAGGGGTGTACGAGCAGTACTTC. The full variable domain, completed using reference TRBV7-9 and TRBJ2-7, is DTGVSQNPRHKITKRGQNVTFRCDPISEHNRLYWYRQTLGQGPEFLTYFQNEAQLEKSRLLSDRFSAERPKGSFSTLEIQRTEQGDSAMYLCASSLIPSGVYEQYFGPGTRLTVT.

The CDR3 here is CASSWDLNQPQHF. CDR3 DNA: TGCGCCAGCAGTTGGGATCTTAATCAGCCCCAGCATTTT. This rearrangement joins TRBV5-1 to TRBJ1-5; unclear D gene. Looked up from germline, CDR1 is SGHRS and CDR2 is YFSETQ. The CDR3 covers 13 residues. V lost 5 bases, J lost 4 bases, and 10 bases lay in between.

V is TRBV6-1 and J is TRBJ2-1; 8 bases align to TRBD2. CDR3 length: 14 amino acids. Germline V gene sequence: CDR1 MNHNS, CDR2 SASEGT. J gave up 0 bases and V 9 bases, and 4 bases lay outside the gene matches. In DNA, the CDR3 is TGTGCCAGTACTAGCGGCAACTCCTACAATGAGCAGTTCTTC. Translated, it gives CASTSGNSYNEQFF.

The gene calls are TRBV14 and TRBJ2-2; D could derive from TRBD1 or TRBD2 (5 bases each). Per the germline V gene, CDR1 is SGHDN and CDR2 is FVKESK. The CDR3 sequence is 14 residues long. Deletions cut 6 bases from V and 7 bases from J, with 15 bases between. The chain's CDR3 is CASRPGPAGGELFF. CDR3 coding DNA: TGTGCCAGCAGGCCGGGACCCGCCGGCGGGGAGCTGTTTTTT. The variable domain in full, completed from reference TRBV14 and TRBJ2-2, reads EAGVTQFPSHSVIEKGQTVTLRCDPISGHDNLYWYRRVMGKEIKFLLHFVKESKQDESGMPNNRFLAERTGGTYSTLKVQPAELEDSGVYFCASRPGPAGGELFFGEGSRLTVL.

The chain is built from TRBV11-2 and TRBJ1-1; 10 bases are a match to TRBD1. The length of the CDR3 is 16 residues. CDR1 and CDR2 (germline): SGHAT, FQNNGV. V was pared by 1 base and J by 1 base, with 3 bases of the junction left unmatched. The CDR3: CASSLGGTGANTEAFF. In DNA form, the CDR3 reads TGTGCCAGCAGCTTAGGGGGGACAGGGGCGAACACTGAAGCTTTCTTT.

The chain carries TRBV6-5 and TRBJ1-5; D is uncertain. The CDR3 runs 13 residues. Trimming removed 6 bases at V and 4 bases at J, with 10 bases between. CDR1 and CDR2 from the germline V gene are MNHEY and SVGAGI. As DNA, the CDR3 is TGTGCCAGCAGAAGACATATAAATCAGCCCCAGCATTTT. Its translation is CASRRHINQPQHF.

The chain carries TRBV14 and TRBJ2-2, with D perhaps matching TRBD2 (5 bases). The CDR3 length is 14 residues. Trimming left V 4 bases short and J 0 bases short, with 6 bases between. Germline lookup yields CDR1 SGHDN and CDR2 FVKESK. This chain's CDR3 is CASSLDSNTGELFF. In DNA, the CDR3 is TGTGCCAGCAGCCTGGACTCGAACACCGGGGAGCTGTTTTTT.

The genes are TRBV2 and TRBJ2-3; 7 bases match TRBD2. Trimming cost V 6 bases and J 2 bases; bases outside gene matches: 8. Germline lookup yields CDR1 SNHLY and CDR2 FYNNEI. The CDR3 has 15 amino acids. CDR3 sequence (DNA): TGTGCCAGCAGAAGGCTAGCGGATGCCACAGATACGCAGTATTTT. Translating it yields CASRRLADATDTQYF.

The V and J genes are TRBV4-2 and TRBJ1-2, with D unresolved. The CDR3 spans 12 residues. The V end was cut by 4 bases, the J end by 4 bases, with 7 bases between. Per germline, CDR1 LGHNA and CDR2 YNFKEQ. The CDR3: CASSPFGYGYTF. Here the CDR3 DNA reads TGTGCCAGCAGCCCCTTTGGCTATGGCTACACCTTC.

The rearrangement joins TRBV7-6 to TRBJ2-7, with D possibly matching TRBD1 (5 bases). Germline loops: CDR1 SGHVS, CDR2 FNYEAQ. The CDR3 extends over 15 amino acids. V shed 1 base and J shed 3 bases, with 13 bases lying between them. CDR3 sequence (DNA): TGTGCCAGCAGCTTAGTTTCTGGGGCGATCTACGAGCAGTACTTC. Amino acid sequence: CASSLVSGAIYEQYF. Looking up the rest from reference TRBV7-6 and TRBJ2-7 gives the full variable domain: GAGVSQSPRYKVTKRGQDVALRCDPISGHVSLYWYRQALGQGPEFLTYFNYEAQQDKSGLPNDRFSAERPEGSISTLTIQRTEQRDSAMYRCASSLVSGAIYEQYFGPGTRLTVT.

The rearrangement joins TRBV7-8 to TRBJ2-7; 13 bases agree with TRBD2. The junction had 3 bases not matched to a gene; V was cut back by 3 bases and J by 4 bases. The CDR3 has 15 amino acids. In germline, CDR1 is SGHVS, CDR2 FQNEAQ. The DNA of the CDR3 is TGTGCCAGCAGCTTGGGACTAGCGGGAATGTACGAGCAGTACTTC. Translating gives CASSLGLAGMYEQYF.

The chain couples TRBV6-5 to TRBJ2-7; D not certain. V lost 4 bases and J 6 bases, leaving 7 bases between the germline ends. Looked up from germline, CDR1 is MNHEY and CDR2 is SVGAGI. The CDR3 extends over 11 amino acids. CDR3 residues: CASSSRLEQYF. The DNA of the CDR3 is TGTGCCAGCAGTTCCCGTCTCGAGCAGTACTTC.

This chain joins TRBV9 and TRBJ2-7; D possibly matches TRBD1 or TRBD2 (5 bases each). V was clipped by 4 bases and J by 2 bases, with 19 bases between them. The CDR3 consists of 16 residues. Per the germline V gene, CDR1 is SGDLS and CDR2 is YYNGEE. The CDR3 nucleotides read TGTGCCAGCAGCCCACCTGGGGACCGAATGACCTACGAGCAGTACTTC. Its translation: CASSPPGDRMTYEQYF.

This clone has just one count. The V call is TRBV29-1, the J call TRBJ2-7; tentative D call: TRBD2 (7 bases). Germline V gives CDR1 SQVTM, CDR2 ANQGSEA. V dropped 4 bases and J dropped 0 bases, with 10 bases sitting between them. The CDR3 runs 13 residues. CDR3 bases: TGCAGCGTTGGGGGGGGCCGCTCCTACGAGCAGTACTTC. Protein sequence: CSVGGGRSYEQYF.

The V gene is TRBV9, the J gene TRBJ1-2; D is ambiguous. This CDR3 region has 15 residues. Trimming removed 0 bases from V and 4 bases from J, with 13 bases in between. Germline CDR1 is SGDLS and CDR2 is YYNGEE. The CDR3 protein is CASSVVGQDLYGYTF. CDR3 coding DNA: TGTGCCAGCAGCGTAGTGGGCCAGGATCTCTATGGCTACACCTTC.

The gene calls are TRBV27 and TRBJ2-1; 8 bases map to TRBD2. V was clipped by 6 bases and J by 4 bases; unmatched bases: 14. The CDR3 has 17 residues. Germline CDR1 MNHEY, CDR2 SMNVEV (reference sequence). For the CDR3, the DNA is TGTGCCAGCAGCCCCCATCTTCCGGGACTAGAGTACAATGAGCAGTTCTTC. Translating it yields CASSPHLPGLEYNEQFF.

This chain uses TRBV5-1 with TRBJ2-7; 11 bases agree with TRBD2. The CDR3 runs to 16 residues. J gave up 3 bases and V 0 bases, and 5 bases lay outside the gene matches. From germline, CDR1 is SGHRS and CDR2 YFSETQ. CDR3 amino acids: CASSLGRLAGNYEQYF. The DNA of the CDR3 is TGCGCCAGCAGCTTGGGCCGACTAGCGGGGAACTACGAGCAGTACTTC.

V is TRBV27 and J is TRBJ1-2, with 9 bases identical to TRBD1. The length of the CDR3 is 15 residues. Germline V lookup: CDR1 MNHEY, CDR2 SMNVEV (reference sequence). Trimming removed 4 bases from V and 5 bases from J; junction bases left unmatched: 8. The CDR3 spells CASSYHPQGAYGYTF. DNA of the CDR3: TGTGCCAGCAGTTACCACCCACAGGGGGCTTATGGCTACACCTTC.